This T cell receptor beta chain came from a study of T cells in Graves' hyperthyroidism and ophthalmopathy. This clonotype was recorded at least ten times. Its antigen is still unknown. Just one base apart from a much larger clone, this may be a read error. Amplification of TCR beta CDR3 regions was performed using RNA transcripts as template. HTBI primers drove first-round RT-PCR of the TCR CDR3. Using its own MiXCR run on the multiplex PCR reads, TCRdb lists one record per CDR3 protein. The sample contains almost 350,000 distinct CDR3 sequences, roughly 18% of which appear only once. Exclusion of patients followed from uncontrolled infection, other autoimmune disease, pregnancy or lactation. Points from the study as a whole: Patients with ophthalmopathy were separated from those with stable hyperthyroidism by a 13 V-J model. The blood repertoire included most of the expanded thyroid clonotypes above 0.001.

The specimen sequenced was blood. The clonotype was recovered from a woman aged 40 to 50 with Graves' ophthalmopathy.

The CDR3 nucleotides are TGTGCCAGCACTCCTAACAGGGGAGGGAAGTACGAGCAGTACTTC. Its translation: CASTPNRGGKYEQYF. The rearrangement links TRBV28 to TRBJ2-7; the D call may be TRBD1 or TRBD2 (7 bases each). From germline, CDR1 is MDHEN and CDR2 SYDVKM. The V gene lost 7 bases and the J gene lost 4 bases, with 20 bases spanning the gap. The CDR3 is made up of 15 amino acids.